This passage covers 14 T cell receptor beta chains from one sample sequenced in a study of cytomegalovirus exposure and HLA in healthy donors (dated 2017 in TCRdb). Receptor libraries were prepared by the immunoSEQ multiplex PCR assay. The multiplex PCR relied on a mix of 60 forward primers for TCR Vbeta segments and 13 reverse primers for TCR Jbeta segments. Drawn from immuneACCESS, this table holds only the in-frame rearrangements with V and J called that TCRdb kept. Clones are partly lost; checked studies trace under half to an unresolved V gene and leave the rest unexplained. This sample gives 200,000 to 250,000 clones in total; roughly 79% of them show up just once. The top ten constitute around 1.7% of the sample. Sequenced: PBMCs. The receptors were sampled from a man aged 18 to 30 in good health and CMV-seronegative.

This clone appeared a few times. V is TRBV5-1 and J is TRBJ2-1, with 10 bases aligning to TRBD2. The CDR3 sequence is 16 residues long. J gave up 0 bases and V 6 bases, and 6 bases lay outside the gene matches. Looked up from germline, CDR1 is SGHRS and CDR2 is YFSETQ. CDR3 DNA sequence: TGCGCCAGCACCATTAGCGGGGGGAGCTCCTACAATGAGCAGTTCTTC. It codes for CASTISGGSSYNEQFF.

V and J are TRBV7-2 and TRBJ2-7; TRBD1 aligns across 9 bases. The ends lost 1 base at V and 1 base at J; junction bases unmatched: 11. CDR3 length: 18 residues. Looked up from germline, CDR1 is SGHTA and CDR2 is FQGNSA. The CDR3 region is CASSLDEVPGQGSYEQYF. The CDR3 DNA is TGTGCCAGCAGCTTAGACGAGGTTCCGGGACAGGGTTCCTACGAGCAGTACTTC.

V and J are TRBV27 and TRBJ2-7; 9 bases line up with TRBD1. Germline V CDR1 and CDR2: MNHEY, SMNVEV (reference sequence). This CDR3 spans 16 amino acids. The V and J ends lost 5 bases and 3 bases, in that order; junction bases with no gene match: 11. CDR3 in DNA: TGTGCCAGCAGTCCCCTCCGGACAGGGGTTGTCTACGAGCAGTACTTC. It translates to CASSPLRTGVVYEQYF.

The chain joins TRBV4-3 to TRBJ2-3, with 7 bases fitting TRBD2. CDR3 size: 16 residues. Germline V lookup: CDR1 LGHNA, CDR2 YSLEER. Germline trimming cut 1 base from V and 3 bases from J; bases unmatched to any gene: 7. CDR3 protein: CASSQASGYGTDTQYF. In DNA, the CDR3 is TGCGCCAGCAGCCAAGCTAGCGGATATGGGACAGATACGCAGTATTTT.

The chain is built from TRBV6-5 and TRBJ2-5; TRBD2 matches 14 bases. CDR1 MNHEY and CDR2 SVGAGI come from the germline V gene. This CDR3 is built from 15 residues. The V segment lost 5 bases and the J segment 7 bases; nucleotides outside the gene matches: 6. The CDR3 coding sequence is TGTGCCAGCAGTACCGGGACTAGCGGGAGCGGGACCCAGTACTTC. Translation gives CASSTGTSGSGTQYF.

The genes are TRBV19 and TRBJ2-7; D perhaps matches TRBD2 (5 bases). V dropped 1 base and J dropped 3 bases, with 10 bases sitting between them. The CDR3 has 14 residues. The germline CDR1 and CDR2 sequences are LNHDA and SQIVND (reference sequence). This CDR3 reads CASSIGGKSYEQYF. DNA of the CDR3: TGTGCCAGTAGTATAGGAGGGAAGAGCTACGAGCAGTACTTC.

The rearrangement links TRBV5-1 to TRBJ1-3; 7 positions match TRBD1. This CDR3 is built from 17 residues. The germline V gene encodes CDR1 SGHRS and CDR2 YFSETQ. The V gene end was trimmed by 4 bases and the J gene end by 3 bases; junction bases not matched to a gene: 13. CDR3 protein: CASSPTPGQTGGNTIYF. In DNA, the CDR3 is TGCGCCAGCAGCCCAACTCCGGGACAGACTGGTGGAAACACCATATATTTT.

The chain uses TRBV19 and TRBJ2-5; D is unresolved. The CDR3 runs to 14 residues. Trimming pared 5 bases from V and 2 bases from J, leaving 12 bases between. The germline V gene has CDR1 LNHDA and CDR2 SQIVND (reference sequence). The CDR3 coding sequence is TGTGCCAGTAGTTCCGGGTTCTTTCAAGAGACCCAGTACTTC. Translated, it gives CASSSGFFQETQYF.

The genes are TRBV28 and TRBJ1-4, with D possibly TRBD1 on 5 matching bases. Germline V CDR1 and CDR2: MDHEN, SYDVKM. Trimming cost V 1 base and J 5 bases, with 14 bases left between them. The length of the CDR3 is 16 residues. The CDR3 region is CASSLSAGQRNEKLFF. The CDR3 nucleotides are TGTGCCAGCAGTTTATCAGCGGGGCAGCGCAATGAAAAACTGTTTTTT.

The DNA of the CDR3 is TGTGCCAGCAGTACCCGGACAGGGGGCACAGATACGCAGTATTTT. It encodes CASSTRTGGTDTQYF. This chain connects TRBV28 to TRBJ2-3; 9 bases are shared with TRBD1. Germline V CDR1 and CDR2: MDHEN, SYDVKM. After removal of 5 bases from V and 1 base from J, the junction contained 4 bases not matched to a gene. The CDR3 consists of 15 residues.

V gene TRBV19 combines with J gene TRBJ2-1, with 10 bases identical to TRBD2. Germline CDR1 is LNHDA and CDR2 is SQIVND (reference sequence). Trimming at V came to 6 bases and at J to 5 bases, leaving 1 base not matched to a gene. CDR3 length: 13 amino acids. CDR3 residues: CASSSGGDNEQFF. The CDR3 nucleotides read TGTGCCAGTAGCAGCGGGGGGGACAATGAGCAGTTCTTC.

This clone occurred once. V and J are TRBV10-3 and TRBJ2-1, with D tentatively TRBD2 (6 bases). Trimming shortened V by 3 bases and J by 7 bases, and 16 bases separated the two germline ends. This CDR3 region has 15 residues. CDR1 is ENHRY and CDR2 is SYGVKD in the germline V gene. The chain's CDR3 is CAISESGVSGNEQFF. The CDR3 nucleotides read TGTGCCATCAGTGAATCGGGAGTTTCAGGAAATGAGCAGTTCTTC.

This clone turned up a few times. The gene calls are TRBV18 and TRBJ1-4; D may be TRBD1 (5 bases). Per the germline V gene, CDR1 is KGHSH and CDR2 is LQKENI. Trimming removed 6 bases at V and 0 bases at J, with 14 bases between. The CDR3 runs 16 residues. The CDR3 reads CASSPDIPSTNEKLFF. For the CDR3, the DNA is TGTGCCAGCTCCCCGGACATCCCGTCAACTAATGAAAAACTGTTTTTT.

CDR3 sequence: CASSQGGYGYTF. CDR3 in DNA: TGTGCCAGCAGCCAAGGCGGCTATGGCTACACCTTC. The chain joins TRBV14 to TRBJ1-2; no clear D. V was pared by 1 base and J by 4 bases, with 4 bases between. Germline V CDR1 and CDR2: SGHDN, FVKESK. The CDR3 consists of 12 residues.